This TCR beta chain appears in the sequencing data of a study of T cells in Graves' hyperthyroidism and ophthalmopathy. The CDR3 regions of TCR beta were amplified from RNA transcripts. The HTBI primer set drove a first-round RT-PCR of the TCR CDR3. TCRdb analysed the multiplex PCR reads with MiXCR anew, one entry per CDR3 protein. The repertoire includes roughly 800,000 distinct CDR3 sequences, 35% to 45% of them detected once, and over 8% sits in the top ten. The CDR3 length is 15 residues. CDR1 and CDR2 from the germline V gene are SGHTA and FQGNSA. This clonotype appeared many times. At one end, the junction sequence differs from germline, possibly due to a read error.

The chain recombines TRBV7-2 with TRBJ1-1; D is undetermined. Sequenced sample: blood. This clonotype was sampled from a man younger than 35 with Graves' hyperthyroidism. The CDR3 sequence: CASSQDTPGGTEAFF. The CDR3 DNA reads as TGCGCCAGCAGCCAAGATACCCCAGGTGGTACTGAAGCTTTCTTT.